This TCR beta chain originates from a study of blood T cell repertoires in COVID-19. Study details: Samples taken during acute and convalescent COVID-19 were collected in the United States, Italy and Spain.

Losses at the gene ends were 4 bases for V and 5 bases for J; bases not matched to a gene: 9. This CDR3 is built from 17 residues. Germline V lookup: CDR1 MGHRA, CDR2 YSYEKL. Here immunoSEQ multiplex PCR was the method, and the copy in TCRdb shows in-frame clones only, minus some. The sample has 200,000 to 300,000 clones; 87% are singletons. This study enrolled people aged roughly 18 to 100 from roughly 22 US geographic areas. Cohort allocation depended upon clinical history that participants reported. The genes are TRBV4-1 and TRBJ2-2, with 11 bases identical to TRBD2. This receptor was taken from a woman aged 25 to 45 with acute COVID-19. The specimen was PBMCs or T cells enriched from blood (not recorded which). In DNA form, the CDR3 reads TGCGCCAGCAGCCCCCGCACTAGCGGGGGAGTTACCGGGGAGCTGTTTTTT. Protein: CASSPRTSGGVTGELFF.